In its sample, the clone carrying this T cell receptor beta chain was seen many times. What it recognizes is unknown. The read falls 3 residues short of the CDR3 end, and the missing part is taken from the germline J gene. This sample was included in a study of T cell clonality in common variable immunodeficiency. Notes on the study in general: Reportedly, TCR beta sequences from common variable immunodeficiency showed fewer deletions and N-nucleotide insertions.

Each donor provided about 4.5 to 8.5 ml of heparinized whole blood. The CDR3 is 13 amino acids. Germline V gene sequence: CDR1 SEHNR, CDR2 FQNEAQ (reference sequence). The germline V and J ends were trimmed by 8 bases and 3 bases, with 14 bases remaining between them. Sequencing input was equivalent genomic DNA from CVID and controls. The data were produced by immunoSEQ multiplex PCR, yet TCRdb's version contains in-frame clones alone and is incomplete. The sample presents about 37,000 clones, none singletons. The V call is TRBV7-9, the J call TRBJ2-7; TRBD2 might be the D (6 bases). The specimen was peripheral blood mononuclear cells. The receptor was derived from a person aged 18 to 70 in good health. The sequenced part of the CDR3 DNA is TGTGCCAGCCACCAGGGAGGAATCTACGAG. Encoded protein: CASHQGGIYE. The whole CDR3 sequence reads CASHQGGIYEQYF.